Listed below are T cell receptor beta chains from one sample, sequenced in a study of identical twins. TCRdb used MiXCR to reprocess the 5' RACE reads, holding one entry per CDR3 protein. This repertoire shows about 450,000 distinct CDR3 sequences, under 20% found once; its top ten account for approximately 12%. The sample taken for sequencing was naive T cells sorted from blood. The receptors were gathered from a man in his fifties or sixties in good health. The CDR3 runs from the conserved cysteine through the conserved F or W. The D gene is left open where the match is weak. Rows give clone size only sometimes, using once, few, many, or a class for an expanded clone.

clone_size | j_call | v_call | d_call | cdr3_nt | cdr3_aa
many | TRBJ1-6 | TRBV7-2 | . | TGTGCCAGCAGCTCGAATTCACCCCTCCACTTT | CASSSNSPLHF
. | TRBJ2-5 | TRBV6-1 | . | TGTGCCAGCCGCGCCGGGCTCTTCACCGAGACCCAGTACTTC | CASRAGLFTETQYF
. | TRBJ1-6 | TRBV5-1 | . | TGCGCCAGCAGCTTGGTCGGAGCGATTAATTCACCCCTCCACTTT | CASSLVGAINSPLHF
. | TRBJ2-7 | TRBV30 | . | TGTGCCTGGGACAGGAGCTCCTACGAGCAGTACTTC | CAWDRSSYEQYF
. | TRBJ2-1 | TRBV14 | . | TGTGCCAGCAGCCTAAGATCTAACTCCTACAATGAGCAGTTCTTC | CASSLRSNSYNEQFF
few | TRBJ1-5 | TRBV5-1 | . | TGCGCCAGCAGCTTGACCGCAGGGGCTAGTCAGCCCCAGCATTTT | CASSLTAGASQPQHF
few | TRBJ1-1 | TRBV5-1 | . | TGCGCCAGCAGCTTGGCCCCTGGCCCGAACACTGAAGCTTTCTTT | CASSLAPGPNTEAFF
. | TRBJ2-2 | TRBV28 | . | TGTGCCAGCAGTCGGATGGCAACCGGGGAGCTGTTTTTT | CASSRMATGELFF
. | TRBJ2-3 | TRBV27 | . | TGTGCCAGCAGCAGGCCGGGACAACCAGATACGCAGTATTTT | CASSRPGQPDTQYF
many | TRBJ2-2 | TRBV4-2 | . | TGTGCCAGCAGCCAAGAAAGATCCGGGTCCGGGGAGCTGTTTTTT | CASSQERSGSGELFF
. | TRBJ2-3 | TRBV20-1 | . | TGCAGTGCTAGAGAAGGGGGGGCCGGTCCAGGAGATACGCAGTATTTT | CSAREGGAGPGDTQYF
. | TRBJ2-3 | TRBV7-2 | . | TGTGCCAGCAGCTTATTGTTTGTCTCGGCAGGCACAGATACGCAGTATTTT | CASSLLFVSAGTDTQYF
few | TRBJ1-5 | TRBV20-1 | TRBD1 | TGCAGTGCGGGACAGATTTTCAATCAGCCCCAGCATTTT | CSAGQIFNQPQHF
few | TRBJ2-7 | TRBV25-1 | TRBD1 | TGTGCCAGCAGTTCCAGGGGGTTGATTTTCTACGAGCAGTACTTC | CASSSRGLIFYEQYF
. | TRBJ2-5 | TRBV29-1 | . | TGCAGCGTTGAAGGGCTCCGTGGAGAGACCCAGTACTTC | CSVEGLRGETQYF
few | TRBJ2-7 | TRBV5-6 | TRBD1 | TGTGCCAGCAGCGCCAGGCGACAGGGAAGGTCCTACGAGCAGTACTTC | CASSARRQGRSYEQYF
. | TRBJ2-2 | TRBV11-3 | . | TGTGCCAGCAGCTTCGGCGGAGGGTGGACCGGGGAGCTGTTTTTT | CASSFGGGWTGELFF
once | TRBJ1-1 | TRBV19 | TRBD1 | TGTGCCAGTAGCCCGGGACAGGGTCGGATCGGGGATATTCTGAACACTGAAGCTTTCTTT | CASSPGQGRIGDILNTEAFF
. | TRBJ2-3 | TRBV7-9 | . | TGTGCCAGCAGCCCCAGGGCCGTGGCGGATACGCAGTATTTT | CASSPRAVADTQYF
. | TRBJ2-2 | TRBV9 | . | TGTGCCAGCAGCGTAGCTCACGGAACGAACACCGGGGAGCTGTTTTTT | CASSVAHGTNTGELFF
. | TRBJ2-3 | TRBV4-2 | TRBD2 | TGTGCCAGCAGCCCTAGGGCTAGCGGGAGGATAGATACGCAGTATTTT | CASSPRASGRIDTQYF
. | TRBJ2-7 | TRBV20-1 | TRBD2 | TGCAGTGCTGGTTCGGGGGGGACGCCCGAGCAGTACTTC | CSAGSGGTPEQYF
few | TRBJ2-1 | TRBV4-3 | . | TGCGCCAGCAGCCAAGATTGGGAACTAGCATGGGAGCAGTTCTTC | CASSQDWELAWEQFF
many | TRBJ2-1 | TRBV29-1 | TRBD2 | TGCAGCGCCCATAAACTAGCGGGGACTATGGATGAGCAGTTCTTC | CSAHKLAGTMDEQFF
. | TRBJ1-4 | TRBV3-1 | TRBD1 | TGTGCCAGCAGACAGACAGGGATCATCGAAAAACTGTTTTTT | CASRQTGIIEKLFF
. | TRBJ2-3 | TRBV5-1 | . | TGCGCCAGCAGCTTGCTAGGCCTTGCCACAGATACGCAGTATTTT | CASSLLGLATDTQYF
. | TRBJ2-7 | TRBV5-1 | TRBD2 | TGCGCCAGCAGCTTTACTAGCGGGGTCTACGAGCAGTACTTC | CASSFTSGVYEQYF
many | TRBJ2-1 | TRBV3-1 | . | TGTGCCAGCAGCCAAGATCCCCCTAACTACAATGAGCAGTTCTTC | CASSQDPPNYNEQFF
few | TRBJ2-1 | TRBV6-5 | TRBD1 | TGTGCCAGCAGTTCCCCATTGCGGACAGGACACCCCTACAATGAGCAGTTCTTC | CASSSPLRTGHPYNEQFF
. | TRBJ2-3 | TRBV3-1 | . | TGTGCCAGCAGCCAAGCGAGTACTACGCAGTATTTT | CASSQASTTQYF
. | TRBJ2-4 | TRBV4-3 | TRBD2 | TGCGCCAGCAGCCAAGGGGTGGGGACTAGCGGGAGTGACATTCGGTACTTC | CASSQGVGTSGSDIRYF
few | TRBJ2-7 | TRBV20-1 | TRBD1 | TGCAGTGCTACGGACAGGGTCACCTACGAGCAGTACTTC | CSATDRVTYEQYF
many | TRBJ2-7 | TRBV20-1 | . | TGCAGTGCTAGAGTTGGGGGGAGCTCCTACGAGCAGTACTTC | CSARVGGSSYEQYF
many | TRBJ2-1 | TRBV20-1 | TRBD2 | TGCAGTGCTCCGTGGACTAGGGCCGGAGTCACCAATGAGCAGTTCTTC | CSAPWTRAGVTNEQFF
few | TRBJ2-5 | TRBV20-1 | . | TGCAGTGCTATCGGACAGCTCCAAGAGACCCAGTACTTC | CSAIGQLQETQYF
. | TRBJ2-5 | TRBV12-5 | TRBD1 | TGTGCTAGTGGTTTAGATCAGGGGGCGACTCAGTACTTC | CASGLDQGATQYF
once | TRBJ2-2 | TRBV9 | TRBD2 | TGTGCCAGCAGCGTAGAGCTAGCGGGCACCGGGGAGCTGTTTTTT | CASSVELAGTGELFF
few | TRBJ2-7 | TRBV6-5 | . | TGTGCCAGCAGTTTCCATTCCGGGGGCGGGAACGAGCAGTACTTC | CASSFHSGGGNEQYF
many | TRBJ2-1 | TRBV5-6 | . | TGTGCCAGCAGCTTTTTTAGCCGAGCTTACAATGAGCAGTTCTTC | CASSFFSRAYNEQFF
few | TRBJ2-7 | TRBV20-1 | TRBD2 | TGCAGTGCCACCCCGGGTAGCGGGAGCTACGAGCAGTACTTC | CSATPGSGSYEQYF
few | TRBJ1-4 | TRBV11-2 | . | TGTGCCAGCAGCTTAGTGGGCGGAATTAATGAAAAACTGTTTTTT | CASSLVGGINEKLFF
. | TRBJ1-2 | TRBV6-5 | . | TGTGCCAGCAGTTACTCCAAGACCACCTCCTATGGCTACACCTTC | CASSYSKTTSYGYTF
few | TRBJ1-3 | TRBV6-5 | . | TGTGCCAGCAGTTCGAATGGAAACACCATATATTTT | CASSSNGNTIYF
many | TRBJ2-2 | TRBV6-5 | TRBD1 | TGTGCCAGCAGATTAACCGGGACAGGGGTTTTCACCGGGGAGCTGTTTTTT | CASRLTGTGVFTGELFF